The next 11 T cell receptor beta chains were all read from a single sample in a study of tissue T cells after allogeneic stem cell transplantation. Produced via immunoSEQ multiplex PCR; TCRdb's table is partial and in-frame only. The data contain about 26,000 clones, 91% of them singletons. Material: blood, obtained before transplantation. These receptors all come from a male donor older than 55 who later had graft-versus-host disease after an allogeneic stem cell transplant.

V and J are TRBV6-5 and TRBJ1-2; TRBD1 might be the D (5 bases). Between the trimmed V and J ends, which lost 5 bases and 6 bases, there was a span of 19 bases. This CDR3 contains 15 residues. The V gene's germline CDR1 is MNHEY and CDR2 SVGAGI. The CDR3 coding sequence is TGTGCCAGCAGTCTTCGTGAGGGGACTGGAAATGGCTACACCTTC. Its translation: CASSLREGTGNGYTF.

CDR3: CAITPTGGVTEAFF. The CDR3 DNA sequence: TGTGCCATCACTCCGACAGGGGGGGTCACTGAAGCTTTCTTT. This chain joins TRBV10-3 and TRBJ1-1; 9 nucleotides match TRBD1. Germline lookup yields CDR1 ENHRY and CDR2 SYGVKD. The CDR3 length is 14 residues. The V and J ends lost 7 bases and 4 bases, in that order; junction bases with no gene match: 7.

The CDR3 spells CASSQELAGSYNEQFF. CDR3 bases: TGCGCCAGCAGCCAAGAACTAGCGGGAAGCTACAATGAGCAGTTCTTC. The V call is TRBV4-3, the J call TRBJ2-1; 10 bases match TRBD2. The J segment lost 3 bases and the V segment lost 0 bases, leaving 2 bases of the junction unmatched. Germline V gene lookup returns CDR1 LGHNA and CDR2 YSLEER. The CDR3 has 16 amino acids.

The chain combines TRBV10-3 with TRBJ1-2; tentatively, D is TRBD1 (6 bases). Germline CDR1 and CDR2: ENHRY and SYGVKD. With 3 bases removed from V and 3 bases from J, the gap between germline ends came to 17 bases. The CDR3 is 16 amino acids. The CDR3 DNA follows: TGTGCCATCAGTGATCAGAGGGGGGGGCAGCACTATGGCTACACCTTC. Translating it yields CAISDQRGGQHYGYTF.

This rearrangement joins TRBV7-9 to TRBJ1-6; tentatively, D is TRBD1 (6 bases). V shed 5 bases and J shed 11 bases, with 16 bases lying between them. The CDR3 covers 14 residues. Germline V CDR1 and CDR2: SEHNR, FQNEAQ (reference sequence). CDR3 region: CASSPQGNSPPLHF. CDR3 bases: TGTGCCAGCAGCCCGCAGGGGAATAGTCCACCCCTCCACTTT.

This chain links TRBV6-6 with TRBJ1-5, with D unclear. Trimming pared 5 bases from V and 0 bases from J, leaving 17 bases between. Germline lookup yields CDR1 MNHNY and CDR2 SVGAGI (reference sequence). The CDR3 has 17 residues. The DNA for the CDR3 is TGTGCCAGCAGTCGGAGGACCATGACTGATAGCAATCAGCCCCAGCATTTT. This translates into CASSRRTMTDSNQPQHF.

V and J are TRBV3-1 (or the pseudogene TRBV3-2) and TRBJ1-5, with D unresolved. The CDR3 spans 18 residues. CDR1 and CDR2 from the germline V gene are LGHDT and YNNKEL (reference sequence). V was cut by 4 bases and J by 9 bases, with 28 bases left in between. The CDR3 is CASSPTPGSPGRGRPQHF. The CDR3 region has the DNA TGTGCCAGCAGCCCAACCCCGGGGAGTCCAGGCCGAGGGCGGCCCCAGCATTTT.

The gene calls are TRBV3-1 (or the pseudogene TRBV3-2) and TRBJ2-3, with TRBD2 identical over 14 bases. Germline V gene data show CDR1 as LGHDT and CDR2 as YNNKEL (reference sequence). V was pared by 0 bases and J by 6 bases, with 11 bases of the junction left unmatched. The CDR3 contains 19 residues. CDR3 in amino acids: CASSQERLAGGEKLDTQYF. CDR3 nucleotides: TGTGCCAGCAGCCAAGAGAGACTAGCGGGGGGGGAAAAGTTGGATACGCAGTATTTT.

J is TRBJ2-3 and V is TRBV5-6, with D maybe TRBD1 (6 bases). The CDR3 has 17 residues. Per germline, CDR1 SGHDT and CDR2 YYEEEE. Trimming removed 0 bases from V and 5 bases from J, with 19 bases in between. The DNA for the CDR3 is TGTGCCAGCAGCTTGGGGCTAACGATGGGGGCGGGAGATACGCAGTATTTT. Translation: CASSLGLTMGAGDTQYF.

This chain links TRBV18 with TRBJ1-1; D ambiguous. This CDR3 contains 14 residues. V was shortened by 5 bases and J by 1 base, with 11 bases between the two germline ends. Germline V gene data show CDR1 as KGHSH and CDR2 as LQKENI. DNA for the CDR3: TGTGCCAGCTCAGGGAACACGGGGAACACTGAAGCTTTCTTT. It encodes CASSGNTGNTEAFF.

This chain uses TRBV6-2 or TRBV6-3 with TRBJ1-3, with 8 bases that match TRBD1. V lost 5 bases to trimming and J lost 3 bases; unmatched junction nucleotides: 6. Germline V lookup: CDR1 MNHEY, CDR2 SVGEGT. The CDR3 extends over 15 amino acids. In DNA form, the CDR3 reads TGTGCCAGCAGTCTACGGACAGGGCTTGGAAACACCATATATTTT. As protein: CASSLRTGLGNTIYF.